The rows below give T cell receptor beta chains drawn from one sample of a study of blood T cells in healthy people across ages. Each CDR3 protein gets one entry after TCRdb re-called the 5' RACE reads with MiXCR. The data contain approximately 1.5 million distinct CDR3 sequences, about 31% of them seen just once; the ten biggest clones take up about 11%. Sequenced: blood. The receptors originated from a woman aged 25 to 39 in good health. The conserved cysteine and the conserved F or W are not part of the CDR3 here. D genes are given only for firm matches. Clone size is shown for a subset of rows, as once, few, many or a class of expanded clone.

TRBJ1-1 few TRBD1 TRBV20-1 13 SAREPDRVSTEAF
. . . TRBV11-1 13 ASSLAPEPSYEQY
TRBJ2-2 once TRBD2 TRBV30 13 AWRTSGGITGELF
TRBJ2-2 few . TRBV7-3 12 ASSFRMNTGELF
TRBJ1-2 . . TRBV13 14 ASSLWFEATTYGYT
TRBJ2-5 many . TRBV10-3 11 AISELMQETQY
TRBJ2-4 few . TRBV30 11 AGKGDTKNIQY
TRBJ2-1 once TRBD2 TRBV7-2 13 ASSLRLAEYNEQF
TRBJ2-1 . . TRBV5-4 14 ASSSNPGSSYNEQF
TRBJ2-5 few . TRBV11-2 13 ASSPWGQPQETQY
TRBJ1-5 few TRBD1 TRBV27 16 ASSLRAAGTGGNQPQH
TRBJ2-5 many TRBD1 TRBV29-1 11 SGLGRTGETQY
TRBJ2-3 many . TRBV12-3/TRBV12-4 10 ASSFFTDTQY
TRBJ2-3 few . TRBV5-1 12 ASSKGASTDTQY
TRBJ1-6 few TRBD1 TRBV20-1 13 SARFEGTDNSPLH
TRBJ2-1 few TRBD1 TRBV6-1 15 ASRGTGFTSAGNEQF
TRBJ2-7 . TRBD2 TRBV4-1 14 ASSPGPAGPRYEQY
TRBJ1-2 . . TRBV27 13 ASSLLGGPNYGYT
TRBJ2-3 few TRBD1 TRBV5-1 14 ASSANGQGAADTQY
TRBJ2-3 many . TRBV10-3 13 AITLGDTLADTQY